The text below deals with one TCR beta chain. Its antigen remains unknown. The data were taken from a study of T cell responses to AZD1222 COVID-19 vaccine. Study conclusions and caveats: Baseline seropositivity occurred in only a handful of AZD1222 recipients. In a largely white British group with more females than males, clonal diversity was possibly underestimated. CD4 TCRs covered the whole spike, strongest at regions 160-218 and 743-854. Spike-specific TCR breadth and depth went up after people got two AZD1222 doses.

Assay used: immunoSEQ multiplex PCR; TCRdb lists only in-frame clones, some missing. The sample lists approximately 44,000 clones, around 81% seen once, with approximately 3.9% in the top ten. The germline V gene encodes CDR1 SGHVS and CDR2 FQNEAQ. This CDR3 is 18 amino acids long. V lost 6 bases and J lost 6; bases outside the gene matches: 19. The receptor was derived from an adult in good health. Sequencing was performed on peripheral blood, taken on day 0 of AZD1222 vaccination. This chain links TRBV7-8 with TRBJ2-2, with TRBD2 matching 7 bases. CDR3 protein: CASSKSGGVRISPGELFF. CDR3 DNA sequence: TGTGCCAGCAGTAAAAGTGGGGGGGTGCGGATCTCCCCCGGGGAGCTGTTTTTT.